A single sample gave rise to the 22 T cell receptor beta chains below, sequenced in a study of control samples from healthy donors and cancer patients. TCRdb's table, derived via immunoSEQ multiplex PCR, lists solely in-frame clones and lacks some. The table has roughly 120,000 clones, roughly 91% seen once. Input material: PBMCs. These receptors originate from a man aged 45-60 years with head and neck cancer.

This clone is a singleton in its sample. CDR3 in DNA: TGTGCCAGCAGTTTAGCGGGTCCTGGGGCCAACGTCCTGACTTTC. Its translation: CASSLAGPGANVLTF. The gene calls are TRBV27 and TRBJ2-6; TRBD2 might be the D (5 bases). CDR1 MNHEY and CDR2 SMNVEV come from the germline V gene (reference sequence). V dropped 2 bases and J dropped 2 bases, with 7 bases sitting between them. The CDR3 totals 15 residues.

The chain employs TRBV5-1 and TRBJ2-7; maybe TRBD2 (6 bases). V lost 4 bases and J lost 3, with 11 bases in between. CDR3 length: 13 residues. The germline V gene encodes CDR1 SGHRS and CDR2 YFSETQ. CDR3 region: CASSLGLDYEQYF. In DNA, the CDR3 is TGCGCCAGCAGCCTGGGACTTGACTACGAGCAGTACTTC.

The chain joins TRBV30 to TRBJ1-5, with 8 bases matching TRBD1. The germline V gene has CDR1 GTSNPN and CDR2 SVGIG (reference sequence). Trimming removed 5 bases from V and 7 bases from J; junction bases left unmatched: 7. This CDR3 region has 13 residues. The chain's CDR3 is CAWSDRAWQPQHF. DNA for the CDR3: TGTGCCTGGTCGGACAGGGCGTGGCAGCCCCAGCATTTT.

The chain joins TRBV28 to TRBJ1-1, with TRBD1 as a possible D gene (5 bases). V was trimmed by 11 bases and J by 0 bases, leaving 22 bases between them. Germline-derived CDR1 and CDR2 are MDHEN and SYDVKM. The length of the CDR3 is 16 residues. The CDR3 spells CAAGPPESLMNTEAFF. Here the CDR3 DNA reads TGTGCCGCGGGGCCGCCGGAGTCGTTAATGAACACTGAAGCTTTCTTT.

The chain is built from TRBV28 and TRBJ1-3, with unresolved D. Per the germline V gene, CDR1 is MDHEN and CDR2 is SYDVKM. The CDR3 is 14 residues long. V shed 2 bases and J shed 3 bases, with 8 bases lying between them. The CDR3 region has the DNA TGTGCCAGCAGTTTAGGCCCAGTTGGAAACACCATATATTTT. Translation: CASSLGPVGNTIYF.

This sequence joins TRBV11-2 and TRBJ1-4; D ambiguous. CDR3 length: 12 residues. Germline V gives CDR1 SGHAT, CDR2 FQNNGV. The V end was cut by 5 bases, the J end by 7 bases, with 8 bases between. The CDR3 DNA reads TGTGCCAGCAGCCCAACATCTGAAAAACTGTTTTTT. This codes for CASSPTSEKLFF. The variable domain in full, completed from reference TRBV11-2 and TRBJ1-4, reads EAGVAQSPRYKIIEKRQSVAFWCNPISGHATLYWYQQILGQGPKLLIQFQNNGVVDDSQLPKDRFSAERLKGVDSTLKIQPAKLEDSAVYLCASSPTSEKLFFGSGTQLSVL.

The chain combines TRBV29-1 with TRBJ1-1; maybe TRBD1 (6 bases). Between the trimmed V and J ends, which lost 8 bases and 4 bases, there was a span of 23 bases. Germline assignment: CDR1 SQVTM and CDR2 ANQGSEA. The CDR3 length is 15 residues. CDR3 region: CSTMTGTWSTTEAFF. DNA for the CDR3: TGCAGCACAATGACAGGAACCTGGTCGACCACTGAAGCTTTCTTT.

The rearrangement joins TRBV5-6 to TRBJ2-7, with D possibly matching TRBD2 (5 bases). Germline values: CDR1 SGHDT, CDR2 YYEEEE. The V end lost 0 bases, the J end lost 7 bases, and 8 bases lay between the germline ends. The CDR3 covers 12 residues. This CDR3 is CASSLGGWEQYF. The CDR3 DNA reads TGTGCCAGCAGCTTGGGCGGGTGGGAGCAGTACTTC.

A single count supports this clone. This chain's CDR3 is CASSIGAGRRYEQYF. For the CDR3, the DNA is TGTGCCAGTAGTATAGGAGCAGGGAGGAGGTACGAGCAGTACTTC. The chain uses TRBV19 and TRBJ2-7; a weak D match, TRBD2 (6 bases). The ends were cut back, 1 base at V and 4 bases at J, with 14 bases in the middle. The CDR3 sequence is 15 residues long. CDR1 LNHDA and CDR2 SQIVND come from the germline V gene (reference sequence).

The rearrangement joins TRBV6-6 to TRBJ1-1, with 7 bases that match TRBD1. Germline assignment: CDR1 MNHNY and CDR2 SVGAGI (reference sequence). The CDR3 spans 13 residues. The ends lost 5 bases at V and 7 bases at J; junction bases unmatched: 7. CDR3 loop: CASSPVDRDEAFF. The CDR3 bases are TGTGCCAGCAGTCCCGTTGACAGGGATGAAGCTTTCTTT.

This clone has just one count. The rearrangement links TRBV5-4 to TRBJ1-4; D is unclear. CDR1 is SGHNT and CDR2 is YYREEE in the germline V gene (reference sequence). Trimming pared 3 bases from V and 11 bases from J, leaving 8 bases between. This CDR3 spans 11 amino acids. The CDR3, as DNA: TGTGCCAGCAGCTCCGGCGAGAAACTGTTTTTT. Translated: CASSSGEKLFF.

The chain links TRBV19 to TRBJ2-5; weak D call: TRBD1 (6 bases). Germline V CDR1 and CDR2: LNHDA, SQIVND (reference sequence). There are 16 residues in the CDR3. V gave up 4 bases and J gave up 3 bases, with 18 bases separating them. This chain's CDR3 is CASSRGTGIREETQYF. CDR3 nucleotide sequence: TGTGCCAGTAGTAGAGGAACAGGGATTAGGGAAGAGACCCAGTACTTC.

The chain employs TRBV19 and TRBJ2-2, with TRBD1 identical over 7 bases. The CDR3 totals 15 residues. CDR1 and CDR2 (germline): LNHDA, SQIVND (reference sequence). The ends lost 8 bases at V and 1 base at J; junction bases unmatched: 7. The CDR3 protein is CASRRQGRNTGELFF. Written as DNA, the CDR3 is TGTGCCAGTCGCAGACAGGGACGGAACACCGGGGAGCTGTTTTTT.

This chain links TRBV28 with TRBJ2-3; 7 nucleotides agree with TRBD2. Germline V CDR1 and CDR2: MDHEN, SYDVKM. The V gene end was trimmed by 2 bases and the J gene end by 4 bases; junction bases not matched to a gene: 6. This CDR3 spans 15 amino acids. The CDR3 DNA sequence: TGTGCCAGCAGTTTAAGACTAGCCCTCTCAGATACGCAGTATTTT. Translation gives CASSLRLALSDTQYF.

Of note for this clone: This same CDR3 is encoded by further DNA sequences in the sample. The chain couples TRBV7-9 to TRBJ1-1; no definite D call. Between the trimmed V and J ends, which lost 3 bases and 1 base, there was a span of 6 bases. The V gene's germline CDR1 is SEHNR and CDR2 FQNEAQ (reference sequence). There are 13 residues in the CDR3. The CDR3 is CASSLAPNTEAFF. In DNA, the CDR3 is TGTGCCAGCAGCTTGGCTCCGAACACTGAAGCTTTCTTT.

The CDR3 spells CASSLTPPAEQYF. CDR3 DNA sequence: TGTGCCAGCAGCTTAACGCCCCCCGCCGAGCAGTACTTC. This chain joins TRBV7-2 and TRBJ2-7; no reliable D call. This CDR3 has 13 residues. CDR1 SGHTA and CDR2 FQGNSA come from the germline V gene. Trimming left V 2 bases short and J 6 bases short, with 11 bases between.

The chain links TRBV29-1 to TRBJ1-2; tentatively, D is TRBD1 (5 bases). Germline lookup yields CDR1 SQVTM and CDR2 ANQGSEA. The CDR3 has 13 amino acids. The V end lost 6 bases, the J end lost 6 bases, and 17 bases lay between the germline ends. CDR3 sequence: CSVNNVGGHGYTF. The CDR3 nucleotides read TGCAGCGTCAATAATGTCGGGGGTCATGGCTACACCTTC.

This rearrangement joins TRBV4-2 to TRBJ2-5, with D possibly being TRBD1 (6 bases). This CDR3 has 16 amino acids. The V gene lost 1 base and the J gene lost 5 bases, with 17 bases spanning the gap. Germline V lookup: CDR1 LGHNA, CDR2 YNFKEQ. The CDR3 DNA reads TGTGCCAGCAGCCAAGTTTCCTGGGGGCCGGGTGAGACCCAGTACTTC. This codes for CASSQVSWGPGETQYF.

This clone occurred once. This chain connects TRBV18 to TRBJ1-1, with no clear D. V lost 0 bases and J 5 bases, leaving 13 bases between the germline ends. The CDR3 is 15 residues long. Per the germline V gene, CDR1 is KGHSH and CDR2 is LQKENI. This CDR3 is CASSPPGGVGTEAFF. The CDR3 DNA reads TGTGCCAGCTCACCACCCGGAGGAGTAGGGACTGAAGCTTTCTTT.

This clone occurred once. The chain employs TRBV6-5 and TRBJ2-7; the match to TRBD1 covers 7 bases. Germline CDR1 and CDR2: MNHEY and SVGAGI. V dropped 6 bases and J dropped 3; count of bases not matched to a gene: 5. The CDR3 runs to 13 residues. The CDR3 reads CASSLWTGYEQYF. The CDR3 DNA reads TGTGCCAGCAGCCTCTGGACAGGCTACGAGCAGTACTTC.

This clone was observed once. This sequence joins TRBV29-1 and TRBJ1-4; a weak D match, TRBD1 (5 bases). Germline V lookup: CDR1 SQVTM, CDR2 ANQGSEA. CDR3 size: 15 residues. The V gene lost 7 bases and the J gene lost 6 bases, with 21 bases spanning the gap. Here the CDR3 reads CSAGGSRESDEKLFF. The CDR3 DNA follows: TGCAGCGCTGGGGGAAGCCGGGAAAGTGATGAAAAACTGTTTTTT.

The chain combines TRBV7-2 with TRBJ1-1; weak D call: TRBD1 (6 bases). Trimming removed 4 bases at V and 6 bases at J, with 15 bases between. The CDR3 covers 14 residues. Germline lookup yields CDR1 SGHTA and CDR2 FQGNSA. The CDR3: CASSYGGGWSEAFF. The CDR3, as DNA: TGTGCCAGCAGCTACGGGGGCGGATGGTCTGAAGCTTTCTTT.